This T cell receptor beta chain came from a study of T cells in Graves' hyperthyroidism and ophthalmopathy. This clonotype was picked up many times. TCR beta CDR3 region amplification was performed from RNA transcripts. TCR CDR3 regions were first amplified by RT-PCR with HTBI primers. In TCRdb, the multiplex PCR reads were re-called with MiXCR into one record per CDR3 protein. The sample includes some 400,000 distinct CDR3 sequences, about 15% of them seen just once. Criteria for exclusion of patients were uncontrolled infection, other autoimmune disease, pregnancy or lactation. Germline CDR1 SGHAT, CDR2 FQNNGV. The CDR3 extends over 15 amino acids. J gave up 2 bases and V 4 bases, and 7 bases lay outside the gene matches.

The chain uses TRBV11-2 and TRBJ2-7, with 8 bases that match TRBD1. The clonotype originates from a woman aged 60-75 years with Graves' hyperthyroidism. Sequencing used blood. This chain's CDR3 is CASSSVRGPTYEQYF. The CDR3 region has the DNA TGTGCCAGCAGCTCGGTCAGGGGGCCAACCTACGAGCAGTACTTC.